This T cell receptor (beta chain) came from a study of T cell responses to AZD1222 COVID-19 vaccine. Study-wide findings and caveats: A mostly white British donor set with more females was recruited, and clonal diversity was possibly underestimated.

The ends lost 0 bases at V and 2 bases at J; junction bases unmatched: 3. Germline loops: CDR1 SGHRS, CDR2 YFSETQ. The CDR3 is 17 residues long. Comments on this clone: The antigen is unknown.

Sequencing used immunoSEQ multiplex PCR; TCRdb keeps in-frame clones, though not all of them. The table has fewer than 120,000 clones, just under 95% seen once. The specimen was peripheral blood, collected 28 days after the second AZD1222 dose. The chain recombines TRBV5-1 with TRBJ2-3; 13 bases fit TRBD2. The receptor was derived from an adult who received the AZD1222 COVID-19 vaccine. This CDR3 reads CASSLATSGGLTDTQYF. In nucleotides, the CDR3 is TGCGCCAGCAGCTTGGCGACTAGCGGGGGGCTCACAGATACGCAGTATTTT. The full variable domain, rest sourced from reference TRBV5-1 and TRBJ2-3, is KAGVTQTPRYLIKTRGQQVTLSCSPISGHRSVSWYQQTPGQGLQFLFEYFSETQRNKGNFPGRFSGRQFSNSRSEMNVSTLELGDSALYLCASSLATSGGLTDTQYFGPGTRLTVL.